Shown below are 9 T cell receptor beta chains from a single sample sequenced in a study of blood T cell repertoires in COVID-19. Using immunoSEQ multiplex PCR, the repertoire was profiled, and TCRdb retains in-frame clones only, with some absent. The table lists 200,000 to 300,000 clones, roughly four fifths of them singletons. Sequencing used peripheral blood. The receptors shown here come from a man aged 50 to 59 with acute or convalescent COVID-19.

This clone occurred once. The chain couples TRBV28 to TRBJ1-4; D gene ambiguous. V shed 6 bases and J shed 10 bases, with 18 bases lying between them. The CDR3 is 14 amino acids. CDR1 is MDHEN, CDR2 SYDVKM, per germline. The CDR3, as DNA: TGTGCCAGCAGAATCAAGCGCGGAGGAGGAAAACTGTTTTTT. This sequence encodes CASRIKRGGGKLFF.

In DNA, the CDR3 is TGTGCCACTCGGGGGACCCAGGGTAGAGAACTGTTTTTT. Protein product: CATRGTQGRELFF. J is TRBJ1-4 and V is TRBV6-6; weak D call: TRBD1 (5 bases). V was trimmed by 10 bases and J by 12 bases, leaving 21 bases between them. CDR1 and CDR2 (germline): MNHNY, SVGAGI (reference sequence). The CDR3 is 13 amino acids.

The CDR3 region is CASSSGSGGGSYNEQFF. In nucleotides, the CDR3 is TGTGCCAGCAGCTCTGGAAGCGGGGGGGGCTCCTACAATGAGCAGTTCTTC. The chain recombines TRBV5-4 with TRBJ2-1, with 10 bases aligning to TRBD2. The germline gives CDR1 SGHNT, CDR2 YYREEE (reference sequence). V shed 3 bases, J shed 0 bases, and the junction held 6 bases outside the gene matches. CDR3 length equals 17 residues.

This chain links TRBV4-1 with TRBJ1-1; D may be TRBD1 (5 bases). The CDR3 covers 15 residues. The V and J ends lost 2 bases and 1 base respectively, with 11 bases between them. Germline values: CDR1 MGHRA, CDR2 YSYEKL. The CDR3 DNA reads TGCGCCAGCAGCCAATATAGGACATCGAACACTGAAGCTTTCTTT. Encoded protein: CASSQYRTSNTEAFF.

The chain couples TRBV5-1 to TRBJ1-1, with D perhaps TRBD1 (5 bases). The V gene lost 0 bases and the J gene lost 0 bases, with 12 bases spanning the gap. The germline CDR1 and CDR2 sequences are SGHRS and YFSETQ. CDR3 length: 16 residues. The CDR3 region is CASSLVGLPLNTEAFF. The CDR3 nucleotides read TGCGCCAGCAGCTTGGTGGGGCTCCCTCTGAACACTGAAGCTTTCTTT.

The chain employs TRBV2 and TRBJ1-6; TRBD1 aligns across 8 bases. Germline CDR1 SNHLY, CDR2 FYNNEI. The junction had 8 bases not matched to a gene; V was cut back by 4 bases and J by 9 bases. There are 15 residues in the CDR3. CDR3 amino acids: CASSVPDRGSSPLHF. CDR3 bases: TGTGCCAGCAGTGTCCCTGACAGGGGTAGTTCACCCCTCCACTTT. Full variable domain (remainder filled in from reference TRBV2 and TRBJ1-6): EPEVTQTPSHQVTQMGQEVILRCVPISNHLYFYWYRQILGQKVEFLVSFYNNEISEKSEIFDDQFSVERPDGSNFTLKIRSTKLEDSAMYFCASSVPDRGSSPLHFGNGTRLTVT.

This chain uses TRBV7-2 with TRBJ1-1; the match to TRBD1 covers 7 bases. The CDR3 contains 13 residues. With V trimmed by 8 bases and J by 0 bases, 3 bases remained unmatched. CDR1 and CDR2 from the germline V gene are SGHTA and FQGNSA. The CDR3, as DNA: TGTGCCAGCTCTCAGGGGGTGAACACTGAAGCTTTCTTT. Residues: CASSQGVNTEAFF. Together with reference TRBV7-2 and TRBJ1-1, the CDR3 gives the full variable domain: GAGVSQSPSNKVTEKGKDVELRCDPISGHTALYWYRQSLGQGLEFLIYFQGNSAPDKSGLPSDRFSAERTGGSVSTLTIQRTQQEDSAVYLCASSQGVNTEAFFGQGTRLTVV.

CDR3 sequence: CASSLDNGVSYEQYF. The DNA for the CDR3 is TGTGCCAGCAGCTTGGATAATGGAGTGTCCTACGAGCAGTACTTC. The chain is built from TRBV5-8 and TRBJ2-7; D is unclear. Germline V gene lookup returns CDR1 SGHTS and CDR2 YDEGEE. V lost 0 bases to trimming and J lost 1 base, with 11 bases between them. The CDR3 has 15 amino acids.

This clone appeared a single time. This chain connects TRBV11-2 to TRBJ1-1; 11 bases align to TRBD1. Germline trimming cut 5 bases from V and 5 bases from J; bases unmatched to any gene: 7. In germline, CDR1 is SGHAT, CDR2 FQNNGV. CDR3 size: 15 residues. The CDR3 nucleotides are TGTGCCAGCAGCGGGACAGGGGGTTCTAATACTGAAGCTTTCTTT. It is translated as CASSGTGGSNTEAFF.